The 12 T cell receptor beta chains below all came from one sample that was sequenced in a study of OX40 agonist ivuxolimab in advanced cancers. This table comes from immunoSEQ multiplex PCR, and its TCRdb copy is limited to in-frame clones, with some not included. The table shows approximately 70,000 clones, with 85% to 95% occurring only once. Sequencing used CD4+ or CD8+ T cells sorted from blood, obtained in a trial of the OX40 agonist ivuxolimab. The receptors originated from an adult with an advanced solid tumor such as melanoma, head and neck, liver or kidney cancer.

The chain links TRBV5-1 to TRBJ2-2; D gene unclear. Trimming shortened V by 3 bases and J by 1 base, and 10 bases separated the two germline ends. This CDR3 has 15 amino acids. Germline V CDR1 and CDR2: SGHRS, YFSETQ. In DNA, the CDR3 is TGCGCCAGCAGCTCTGGGTCGAGGAACACCGGGGAGCTGTTTTTT. Amino acid sequence: CASSSGSRNTGELFF.

The chain has TRBV5-1 and TRBJ1-1; unclear D gene. The V and J ends lost 0 bases and 5 bases respectively, with 11 bases between them. Germline lookup yields CDR1 SGHRS and CDR2 YFSETQ. The CDR3 has 14 amino acids. CDR3 sequence reads: CASSLARGKTEAFF. The CDR3 bases are TGCGCCAGCAGCTTGGCACGGGGAAAAACTGAAGCTTTCTTT.

The rearrangement joins TRBV9 to TRBJ2-1; TRBD2 agrees at 12 bases. This CDR3 has 17 amino acids. From germline, CDR1 is SGDLS and CDR2 YYNGEE. With 3 bases clipped from V and 6 bases from J, the junction kept 10 bases outside the gene matches. The CDR3 region has the DNA TGTGCCAGCAGCGCGGGATCTAGCGGGAGGGCTATCAATGAGCAGTTCTTC. Its translation is CASSAGSSGRAINEQFF.

The chain carries TRBV7-2 and TRBJ2-5, with 10 bases matching TRBD1. The CDR3 is made up of 15 amino acids. The V segment lost 4 bases and the J segment 6 bases; nucleotides outside the gene matches: 8. Germline V gene sequence: CDR1 SGHTA, CDR2 FQGNSA. For the CDR3, the DNA is TGTGCCAGCAGCTCGACAGGGGGCGCTTCGAAGACCCAGTACTTC. This encodes CASSSTGGASKTQYF.

The chain joins TRBV30 to TRBJ1-1; a possible D gene is TRBD1 (5 bases). Germline V gives CDR1 GTSNPN, CDR2 SVGIG (reference sequence). V shed 5 bases and J shed 6 bases, with 16 bases lying between them. This CDR3 region has 13 residues. In DNA, the CDR3 is TGTGCCTGGGACTCCGGGGGACGGCCTGAAGCTTTCTTT. Protein sequence: CAWDSGGRPEAFF.

The sample holds one count of this clone. V gene TRBV5-6 combines with J gene TRBJ2-3; 12 bases fit TRBD2. The CDR3 consists of 17 residues. Germline CDR1 is SGHDT and CDR2 is YYEEEE. Trimming at V came to 4 bases and at J to 0 bases, leaving 6 bases not matched to a gene. The CDR3 loop reads CASSPRTSGTSTDTQYF. The CDR3 region has the DNA TGTGCCAGCAGCCCAAGGACTAGCGGGACTAGCACAGATACGCAGTATTTT.

The chain joins TRBV7-2 to TRBJ2-7, with unresolved D. This CDR3 spans 15 amino acids. Between the trimmed V and J ends, which lost 4 bases and 2 bases, there was a span of 15 bases. Germline CDR1 and CDR2: SGHTA and FQGNSA. DNA for the CDR3: TGTGCCAGCAGCTCGGCTTATGGGCCCACCTACGAGCAGTACTTC. Protein product: CASSSAYGPTYEQYF.

The CDR3 is CASSLIRAGTYEQYF. DNA for the CDR3: TGTGCCAGCAGCCTCATCAGGGCGGGGACCTACGAGCAGTACTTC. The rearrangement links TRBV6-5 to TRBJ2-7; D might be TRBD2 (6 bases). This CDR3 contains 15 residues. V was pared by 6 bases and J by 2 bases, with 17 bases between. Germline V gene data show CDR1 as MNHEY and CDR2 as SVGAGI.

This clone has a single count. The gene calls are TRBV29-1 and TRBJ1-5, with D perhaps matching TRBD1 (6 bases). CDR1 is SQVTM and CDR2 is ANQGSEA in the germline V gene. The length of the CDR3 is 13 residues. V was clipped by 5 bases and J by 7 bases, with 15 bases between them. The chain's CDR3 is CSVQQGWKQPQHF. The DNA of the CDR3 is TGCAGCGTTCAGCAGGGGTGGAAGCAGCCCCAGCATTTT.

The CDR3 DNA reads as TGTGCCAGCAGTTCGCCCAGGGGGGATGGCTACACCTTC. It translates to CASSSPRGDGYTF. This chain joins TRBV28 and TRBJ1-2, with 7 bases fitting TRBD1. V trimming: 4 bases; J trimming: 6 bases; junction bases outside the gene matches: 5. The length of the CDR3 is 13 residues. Germline assignment: CDR1 MDHEN and CDR2 SYDVKM.

This rearrangement joins TRBV9 to TRBJ1-2; D unclear. The V end lost 0 bases, the J end lost 3 bases, and 9 bases lay between the germline ends. CDR3 size: 14 residues. CDR1 is SGDLS and CDR2 is YYNGEE in the germline V gene. The DNA of the CDR3 is TGTGCCAGCAGCGTAGGCGCCTGGGACTATGGCTACACCTTC. It translates to CASSVGAWDYGYTF. Supplemented by reference TRBV9 and TRBJ1-2, the full variable domain reads DSGVTQTPKHLITATGQRVTLRCSPRSGDLSVYWYQQSLDQGLQFLIQYYNGEERAKGNILERFSAQQFPDLHSELNLSSLELGDSALYFCASSVGAWDYGYTFGSGTRLTVV.

The chain links TRBV5-1 to TRBJ2-1, with D maybe TRBD2 (6 bases). The CDR3 consists of 14 residues. Germline CDR1 SGHRS, CDR2 YFSETQ. The V gene lost 6 bases and the J gene lost 1 base, with 11 bases spanning the gap. CDR3 region: CASTGGTSYNEQFF. As DNA, the CDR3 is TGCGCCAGCACGGGCGGGACTTCCTACAATGAGCAGTTCTTC.